The source of this T cell receptor (beta chain) is a study of blood T cell repertoires in COVID-19. Profiled with immunoSEQ multiplex PCR; TCRdb holds only in-frame clones, not every one. Of 400,000 or so clones in the sample, over 75% were seen once. Trimming removed 2 bases at V and 0 bases at J, with 13 bases between. The CDR3 covers 16 residues. Germline-derived CDR1 and CDR2 are MNHEY and SMNVEV (reference sequence). The clonotype was recovered from a man younger than 40 who had recovered from COVID-19. The sample comprised PBMCs or T cells enriched from blood (not recorded which). V and J are TRBV27 and TRBJ1-1; D is unclear. DNA of the CDR3: TGTGCCAGCAGTTTAGCGTCAGGCCTTATGAACACTGAAGCTTTCTTT. As protein: CASSLASGLMNTEAFF.